This TCR beta chain was observed in a study of neoadjuvant anti-PD-1 for oral cavity cancer (dated by TCRdb to the early 2020s). Broadly, across the study: Before curative-intent surgical resection, most patients were given three to four biweekly doses of nivolumab at 3 mg/kg. A fourth nivolumab dose was given around day 43 to patients without progression, and definitive surgical resection was performed in those patients on days 50-56. Under RECIST 1.1, patients with complete response, partial response or stable disease were classed as responders, and patients with progression were classed as non-responders. The parent correlative cohort had over ten patients and a response rate of approximately 30%. The full study reports these points: Greater tumor shrinkage correlated with larger post-treatment sizes of preexisting intratumoral clones, which suggests that expansion of preexisting clones contributed to response. Higher pretreatment blood Treg/Th17 ratios correlated with higher pretreatment blood TCRbeta clonality and lower post-treatment tumor TCRbeta clonality. The TCR analyses had only three patients in each response group, and the authors called for validation in larger cohorts.

V loses 0 bases, J loses 4 bases, and the germline ends lie 10 bases apart. As encoded in the germline V gene (reference sequence), CDR1 is SGHKS while CDR2 is YYEKEE. Its CDR3 holds 14 amino acids, cysteine through phenylalanine. Here the CDR3 DNA is all that survives: 42 bases in frame from base 1. For survey sequencing of tumor libraries, mostly 4.5 to 5.5 ug of input genomic DNA was used, and two replicates were run per sample. Following the manufacturer's instructions, the team built TCRbeta libraries using the immunoSEQ hsTCRbeta kit. Sequencing of the completed libraries took place using an Illumina NovaSeq 6000 S4 flow cell after they had been pooled to approximately 2.8 nM. In the paper's pipeline: The immunoSEQ Analyzer handled quality control and preprocessing of the raw data. The analysis was restricted to productive rearrangements, with each unique CDR3 amino acid sequence defining a clonotype. Repertoire clonality was estimated as the Gini-Simpson index, computed with the R package tcR. Student's t test was used to compare Gini indices, while Pearson correlation assessed associations with tumor size change. TCRdb re-hosts the immuneACCESS table, in-frame sequences only. Its copies lack some clones; in the studies checked, an unresolved V gene accounts for under half of them, and the cause for the rest is not known. The V and J calls and clone size are taken from that table; D and trimming were inferred from the DNA. Present in this sample are around 10,000 clones, under 75% of which were seen just once. Of the sample, about 8% falls within the top ten clones.

This clone was seen a few times. Its cognate antigen has yet to be identified. Base-call qualities are not available, and no considerably larger clone is one nucleotide away. The time point label, as the study defines it: after neoadjuvant nivolumab, at surgical resection. Patients were newly diagnosed with stage II-IVA oral cavity squamous cell carcinoma and had received no prior systemic or radiation treatment. Everyone in the cohort had locally advanced, HPV-negative oral cavity squamous cell carcinoma. The samples were drawn from a longitudinal correlative study tied to a single-arm phase II trial testing neoadjuvant nivolumab in oral cavity squamous cell carcinoma. Subject-matched pre- and post-treatment PBMCs and tumors from three responders and three non-responders were subjected to genomic DNA-based TCRbeta sequencing. For tumor tissue, genomic DNA extraction relied on the Maxwell RSC DNA from Tissue kit.

The sequence came from a person aged 35 to 85 with oral cavity squamous cell carcinoma. The chain joins TRBV5-5 to TRBJ1-2; there is no confident call for the D gene. The sample was tumor tissue, taken after nivolumab (anti-PD-1) treatment. The CDR3 corresponds to CASSLDETLYGYTF. The nucleotide sequence reads as follows: TGTGCCAGCAGCTTGGACGAGACACTCTATGGCTACACCTTC.